This entry lists 26 T cell receptor beta chains sequenced from one sample in a study of T cells in Graves' hyperthyroidism and ophthalmopathy. The source material, RNA transcripts, was used to amplify TCR beta CDR3 regions. The HTBI primer set was used in a first-round RT-PCR of the TCR CDR3. Each CDR3 protein is one row after TCRdb ran MiXCR on the multiplex PCR reads. The sample includes under 250,000 distinct CDR3 sequences, 24% of them seen just once. The specimen sequenced was blood. The receptors were gathered from a middle-aged woman with Graves' ophthalmopathy.

Ten or more counts support this clonotype. This rearrangement joins TRBV20-1 to TRBJ1-2; no firm D call. The CDR3 runs to 12 residues. Germline loops: CDR1 DFQATT, CDR2 SNEGSKA (reference sequence). CDR3 sequence (DNA): TGCAGGCCGCTAATACGGTACTATGGCTACACCTTC. Residues: CRPLIRYYGYTF.

The chain carries TRBV4-2 and TRBJ1-1; maybe TRBD1 (5 bases). Trimming stripped 4 bases from V and 3 bases from J, with 12 bases between. CDR1 LGHNA and CDR2 YNFKEQ come from the germline V gene. This CDR3 region has 14 residues. CDR3 sequence: CASSRGPRDTEAFF. In DNA, the CDR3 is TGTGCCAGCAGCCGGGGACCTAGGGACACTGAAGCTTTCTTT.

This clonotype has more than one count but fewer than ten. The chain links TRBV11-2 to TRBJ2-2, with a tentative D call TRBD2 (5 bases). The CDR3 runs to 16 residues. V was cut by 2 bases and J by 3 bases, with 13 bases left in between. CDR1 SGHAT and CDR2 FQNNGV come from the germline V gene. The CDR3 DNA reads as TGTGCCAGCAGCTTAAGAGCGGAGCCCCACACCGGGGAGCTGTTTTTT. Its protein product is CASSLRAEPHTGELFF.

This clonotype came up many times. The chain joins TRBV28 to TRBJ1-2; possible D gene TRBD1, 6 bases. This CDR3 region has 11 residues. The germline gives CDR1 MDHEN, CDR2 SYDVKM. V was shortened by 6 bases and J by 13 bases, with 15 bases between the two germline ends. CDR3 amino acids: CASRRDRRCTF. The CDR3 bases are TGTGCCAGCAGGAGAGACAGGCGCTGCACCTTC.

This clonotype was seen repeatedly, ten times or more. The CDR3 protein is CASSLADSTYEQYF. In nucleotides, the CDR3 is TGTGCCAGCAGTCTAGCGGATTCTACCTACGAGCAGTACTTC. The chain links TRBV4-2 to TRBJ2-7; TRBD2 aligns across 7 bases. The CDR3 is 14 residues long. Per the germline V gene, CDR1 is LGHNA and CDR2 is YNFKEQ. Trimming at V came to 6 bases and at J to 2 bases, leaving 7 bases not matched to a gene.

There are many counts of this clonotype. This chain connects TRBV5-6 to TRBJ2-7; TRBD2 agrees at 9 bases. The trim removed 4 bases at V and 3 bases at J, leaving 5 bases unmatched. The CDR3 totals 14 residues. Germline V gene sequence: CDR1 SGHDT, CDR2 YYEEEE. Here the CDR3 DNA reads TGTGCCAGCAGCCCTAGCGGGGCGAACTACGAGCAGTACTTC. Protein product: CASSPSGANYEQYF.

This clonotype was picked up many times. The V gene is TRBV2, the J gene TRBJ1-2; TRBD1 matches at 9 bases. The germline V gene encodes CDR1 SNHLY and CDR2 FYNNEI. The CDR3 contains 13 residues. With 5 bases clipped from V and 6 bases from J, the junction kept 4 bases outside the gene matches. For the CDR3, the DNA is TGTGCCAGCAGTCCTGACAGGGGGAATGGCTACACCTTC. It is translated as CASSPDRGNGYTF. The entire variable domain, with the rest obtained from reference TRBV2 and TRBJ1-2, is as follows: EPEVTQTPSHQVTQMGQEVILRCVPISNHLYFYWYRQILGQKVEFLVSFYNNEISEKSEIFDDQFSVERPDGSNFTLKIRSTKLEDSAMYFCASSPDRGNGYTFGSGTRLTVV.

This clonotype was detected ten times or more. This CDR3 is CSARPTVGGRALEQYF. CDR3 nucleotide sequence: TGCAGTGCTAGGCCGACGGTCGGCGGGAGGGCCCTCGAGCAGTACTTC. The chain is built from TRBV20-1 and TRBJ2-7, with TRBD2 matching 9 bases. Unmatched junction bases numbered 15, after V lost 3 bases and J lost 6 bases. This CDR3 is 16 amino acids long. Germline loops: CDR1 DFQATT, CDR2 SNEGSKA (reference sequence).

This clonotype has at least ten counts. This chain uses TRBV7-2 with TRBJ2-7, with 7 bases lining up with TRBD2. Losses at the gene ends were 2 bases for V and 7 bases for J; bases not matched to a gene: 8. The CDR3 consists of 14 residues. The germline gives CDR1 SGHTA, CDR2 FQGNSA. CDR3 protein: CASSLRAGEREQYF. In DNA, the CDR3 is TGTGCCAGCAGCTTACGGGCGGGGGAACGAGAGCAGTACTTC.

This clonotype was counted ten times or more. The chain employs TRBV18 and TRBJ1-2; 7 bases are a match to TRBD1. J gave up 3 bases and V 3 bases, and 1 base lay outside the gene matches. Germline CDR1 reads KGHSH; CDR2 reads LQKENI. The CDR3 covers 13 residues. Here the CDR3 reads CASSPGQDYGYTF. CDR3 DNA: TGTGCCAGCTCACCCGGACAGGACTATGGCTACACCTTC.

The chain recombines TRBV12-3 or TRBV12-4 with TRBJ1-2; unclear D gene. The CDR3 is 13 amino acids. V was pared by 7 bases and J by 4 bases, with 13 bases between. DNA of the CDR3: TGTGCCAGCACCTTGGGGAGGGCCTATGGCTACACCTTC. Protein: CASTLGRAYGYTF.

This clonotype was counted at least ten times. This chain joins TRBV11-2 and TRBJ2-4; D tentatively reads TRBD1 or TRBD2 (6 bases each). In germline, CDR1 is SGHAT, CDR2 FQNNGV. The CDR3 contains 21 residues. V lost 3 bases to trimming and J lost 0 bases, with 27 bases between them. The CDR3 reads CASSLCEGDLGSSLAKNIQYF. The CDR3 coding sequence is TGTGCCAGCAGCTTGTGTGAGGGGGACCTCGGGAGTTCGCTAGCCAAAAACATTCAGTACTTC.

This clonotype came up many times. This chain uses TRBV12-3 or TRBV12-4 with TRBJ1-2; tentative D call: TRBD1 (6 bases). The ends were cut back, 3 bases at V and 3 bases at J, with 11 bases in the middle. The length of the CDR3 is 14 residues. The CDR3 region is CASSFTGPDYGYTF. DNA for the CDR3: TGTGCCAGCAGTTTTACAGGGCCGGACTATGGCTACACCTTC.

This clonotype was detected ten times or more. The V and J genes are TRBV10-1 and TRBJ2-7; TRBD1 matches at 8 bases. The CDR3 is made up of 15 amino acids. The V gene end was trimmed by 0 bases and the J gene end by 0 bases; junction bases not matched to a gene: 1. CDR1 is WNHNN, CDR2 SYGVQD, per germline (reference sequence). The CDR3 coding sequence is TGCGCCAGCAGTGAGTCGGGACAGGCCTCCTACGAGCAGTACTTC. Amino acids: CASSESGQASYEQYF.

Ten or more counts support this clonotype. The chain joins TRBV19 to TRBJ2-2; weak D call: TRBD1 (6 bases). The CDR3 totals 14 residues. Germline values: CDR1 LNHDA, CDR2 SQIVND (reference sequence). V was shortened by 6 bases and J by 3 bases, with 11 bases between the two germline ends. CDR3 sequence (DNA): TGTGCCAGTAGGACACGACAGGACACCGGGGAGCTGTTTTTT. Protein: CASRTRQDTGELFF.

At least ten counts were recorded for this clonotype. The chain joins TRBV9 to TRBJ1-1, with D perhaps matching TRBD1 (5 bases). The CDR3 is 14 residues long. The germline V and J ends were trimmed by 0 bases and 7 bases, with 13 bases remaining between them. From germline, CDR1 is SGDLS and CDR2 YYNGEE. This chain's CDR3 is CASSVGEGAIEAFF. The DNA for the CDR3 is TGTGCCAGCAGCGTAGGCGAAGGGGCGATTGAAGCTTTCTTT. The whole variable domain, remainder taken from reference TRBV9 and TRBJ1-1, is DSGVTQTPKHLITATGQRVTLRCSPRSGDLSVYWYQQSLDQGLQFLIQYYNGEERAKGNILERFSAQQFPDLHSELNLSSLELGDSALYFCASSVGEGAIEAFFGQGTRLTVV.

This clonotype was recorded at least ten times. This chain links TRBV7-3 with TRBJ2-7; D ambiguous. Germline V gene lookup returns CDR1 SGHTA and CDR2 FQGTGA. V shed 5 bases and J shed 7 bases, with 15 bases lying between them. CDR3 length: 13 amino acids. CDR3 coding DNA: TGTGCCAGCAGCCTTGACTTCGGTAAAGAGCAGTACTTC. Amino acids: CASSLDFGKEQYF.

This clonotype has a count of ten or more. The chain couples TRBV20-1 to TRBJ2-2, with TRBD2 matching over 15 bases. Germline V gives CDR1 DFQATT, CDR2 SNEGSKA (reference sequence). The V and J ends lost 5 bases and 0 bases, in that order; junction bases with no gene match: 7. The CDR3 consists of 18 residues. CDR3 coding DNA: TGCAGTGCTCAGAGAGGGACTAGCGGGAGGACGAACACCGGGGAGCTGTTTTTT. Its protein product is CSAQRGTSGRTNTGELFF.

This clonotype was seen at least ten times. The CDR3 loop reads CASSQDGGGNQPQHF. The CDR3 DNA reads TGTGCCAGCAGCCAAGATGGAGGCGGCAATCAGCCCCAGCATTTT. V gene TRBV3-1 combines with J gene TRBJ1-5; no definite D call. The ends were cut back, 0 bases at V and 2 bases at J, with 8 bases in the middle. This CDR3 contains 15 residues. Germline V CDR1 and CDR2: LGHDT, YNNKEL (reference sequence).

This chain links TRBV6-1 with TRBJ1-5, with a weak D call TRBD1 (5 bases). The germline gives CDR1 MNHNS, CDR2 SASEGT. CDR3 length: 15 residues. V dropped 9 bases and J dropped 2 bases, with 17 bases sitting between them. The CDR3 reads CASRMGGVGNQPQHF. CDR3 nucleotides: TGTGCCAGTCGAATGGGGGGAGTGGGCAATCAGCCCCAGCATTTT.

This clonotype was found many times. The chain links TRBV27 to TRBJ2-2, with D possibly being TRBD1 (6 bases). Trimming left V 3 bases short and J 1 base short, with 21 bases between. The CDR3 loop spans 19 amino acids. The germline CDR1 and CDR2 sequences are MNHEY and SMNVEV (reference sequence). CDR3 in amino acids: CASSFNRVGQIGNTGELFF. DNA of the CDR3: TGTGCCAGCAGTTTTAACCGGGTGGGACAAATAGGGAACACCGGGGAGCTGTTTTTT.

The V gene is TRBV6-1, the J gene TRBJ2-5; no clear D gene. From germline, CDR1 is MNHNS and CDR2 SASEGT. V was clipped by 3 bases and J by 2 bases, with 13 bases between them. The CDR3 spans 15 residues. The CDR3 nucleotides are TGTGCCAGCAGTGAGGGTACGGTTACACAAGAGACCCAGTACTTC. Translation gives CASSEGTVTQETQYF.

The chain recombines TRBV2 with TRBJ1-1, with D possibly TRBD1 on 5 matching bases. V shed 6 bases and J shed 1 base, with 9 bases lying between them. CDR1 SNHLY and CDR2 FYNNEI come from the germline V gene. The CDR3 loop spans 13 amino acids. The CDR3 DNA sequence: TGTGCCAGCAGCCAGGGTGAGAACACTGAAGCTTTCTTT. Protein sequence: CASSQGENTEAFF.

This clonotype was recorded at least ten times. The gene calls are TRBV19 and TRBJ2-7, with 11 bases aligning to TRBD2. The CDR3 runs to 15 residues. Trimming at V came to 5 bases and at J to 3 bases, leaving 6 bases not matched to a gene. CDR1 and CDR2 (germline): LNHDA, SQIVND (reference sequence). CDR3 coding DNA: TGTGCCAGTAGTCTTCTAGCGGGAGGCCTCTACGAGCAGTACTTC. Translating gives CASSLLAGGLYEQYF.

J is TRBJ2-7 and V is TRBV11-2; no clear D gene. Per germline, CDR1 SGHAT and CDR2 FQNNGV. The CDR3 covers 15 residues. V lost 0 bases and J lost 2, with 11 bases in between. The CDR3 DNA follows: TGTGCCAGCAGCTTAGATGGACGGACGACCTACGAGCAGTACTTC. It translates to CASSLDGRTTYEQYF.

This clonotype was observed many times. The J gene is TRBJ1-1, the V gene TRBV3-1; TRBD1 might be the D (5 bases). The CDR3 has 16 amino acids. Germline V gene lookup returns CDR1 LGHDT and CDR2 YNNKEL (reference sequence). Trimming pared 3 bases from V and 1 base from J, leaving 15 bases between. The CDR3 coding sequence is TGTGCCAGCAGCCAGGAAAGGGAAACAGGGAACACTGAAGCTTTCTTT. Its translation is CASSQERETGNTEAFF.